This T cell receptor (beta chain) was sequenced for a study of Graves' ophthalmopathy and Graves' hyperthyroidism. Study observations and caveats: Sensitivity reached 60% to 71% and specificity around 72% when the model predicted ophthalmopathy progression.

With regard to this clonotype: Its specificity is not known.

TCR beta CDR3 amplification used RNA transcripts. In the first round, RT-PCR was carried out with HTBI primers, and a multiplex PCR formed the second round. TCRdb reprocessed the multiplex PCR reads via MiXCR and lists one record per CDR3 protein. The profile shows 450,000 to 600,000 distinct CDR3 sequences, roughly 39% of them singletons. The V and J ends lost 1 base and 0 bases respectively, with 9 bases between them. Germline values: CDR1 SEHNR, CDR2 FQNEAQ (reference sequence). The CDR3 contains 16 residues. The rearrangement uses TRBV7-9 and TRBJ2-2; maybe TRBD2 (5 bases). The clonotype comes from an adult man with Graves' hyperthyroidism. The specimen was peripheral blood or thyroid tissue (not recorded which). The CDR3 loop is CASSLGRLANTGELFF. CDR3 coding DNA: TGTGCCAGCAGCTTAGGGAGGCTAGCGAACACCGGGGAGCTGTTTTTT. The full variable domain, completed using reference TRBV7-9 and TRBJ2-2, is DTGVSQNPRHKITKRGQNVTFRCDPISEHNRLYWYRQTLGQGPEFLTYFQNEAQLEKSRLLSDRFSAERPKGSFSTLEIQRTEQGDSAMYLCASSLGRLANTGELFFGEGSRLTVL.